A selection of T cell receptor beta chains follows, all from one sample in a study of T cells in tuberculosis. Only in-frame clones appear in the TCRdb table, and some are missing; sequencing was by immunoSEQ multiplex PCR. The table records about 43,000 clones, about 96% of them present only once. Sequencing used PBMCs. The receptors here all came from a donor aged 10-35 years with latent tuberculosis or without tuberculosis infection. Both conserved end residues are part of each CDR3. The D gene is left open where the match is weak. Some rows have no size entry. The others give once, few or many, or a class for an expanded clone.

16,.,TRBJ2-3,TRBD2,TRBV13,CASSPRLGGYTDTQYF,TGTGCCAGCAGCCCGCGATTGGGGGGGTACACAGATACGCAGTATTTT
13,.,TRBJ2-7,.,TRBV25-1,CASSDLQTYEQYF,TGTGCCAGCAGTGATCTCCAGACCTACGAGCAGTACTTC
15,.,TRBJ1-1,.,TRBV9,CASSVDSRGSAEAFF,TGTGCCAGCAGCGTAGATTCTAGGGGGAGCGCTGAAGCTTTCTTT
13,.,TRBJ2-7,.,TRBV27,CASSLSPGREQYF,TGTGCCAGCAGTTTATCGCCAGGGAGGGAGCAGTACTTC
15,.,TRBJ1-2,TRBD1,TRBV6-5,CASSSLQGWNYGYTF,TGTGCCAGCAGTTCCCTACAGGGGTGGAACTATGGCTACACCTTC
14,.,TRBJ1-6,TRBD1,TRBV30,CAWSEGQGWSPLHF,TGTGCCTGGAGCGAAGGACAGGGATGGTCACCCCTCCACTTT
14,once,TRBJ1-1,.,TRBV6-5,CASSGLDSHNEAFF,TGTGCCAGCAGTGGGCTGGACAGTCATAATGAAGCTTTCTTT
16,.,TRBJ1-3,.,TRBV6-1,CASSETEVLYGNTIYF,TGTGCCAGCAGTGAAACGGAGGTGCTCTACGGAAACACCATATATTTT
15,.,TRBJ1-1,.,TRBV7-9,CASSSTPSGGTEAFF,TGTGCCAGCAGCTCCACTCCGTCAGGAGGCACTGAAGCTTTCTTT
16,once,TRBJ2-6,.,TRBV4-1,CASSQDRYSGANVLTF,TGCGCCAGCAGCCAAGATCGGTACTCTGGGGCCAACGTCCTGACTTTC
13,.,TRBJ2-7,.,TRBV28,CASSLIGRYEQYF,TGTGCCAGCAGTTTAATTGGTCGGTACGAGCAGTACTTC
15,once,TRBJ1-2,TRBD1,TRBV15,CATSSPGQRDYGYTF,TGTGCCACCAGCAGTCCGGGACAGAGGGACTATGGCTACACCTTC
16,.,TRBJ1-1,.,TRBV5-6,CASSLVVSLMNTEAFF,TGTGCCAGCAGCTTGGTGGTCAGTCTCATGAACACTGAAGCTTTCTTT
16,.,TRBJ1-1,TRBD1,TRBV27,CASSSQTGAAGTEAFF,TGTGCCAGCAGTTCTCAGACAGGGGCGGCGGGCACTGAAGCTTTCTTT
11,once,TRBJ1-2,.,TRBV30,CAWSESRGYTF,TGTGCCTGGAGTGAAAGCAGGGGCTACACCTTC
16,few,TRBJ1-1,.,TRBV19,CASSTGPPGKNTEAFF,TGTGCCAGTAGCACCGGGCCGCCGGGAAAAAACACTGAAGCTTTCTTT
18,.,TRBJ1-1,.,TRBV14,CASSQEGQLSQANTEAFF,TGTGCCAGCAGCCAAGAGGGGCAGCTAAGTCAGGCGAACACTGAAGCTTTCTTT
15,.,TRBJ2-7,TRBD1,TRBV6-1,CASSGSGQGAYEQYF,TGTGCCAGCAGTGGGTCGGGACAGGGGGCCTACGAGCAGTACTTC
14,.,TRBJ2-1,TRBD2,TRBV9,CASSVSGGANEQFF,TGTGCCAGCAGCGTAAGCGGGGGGGCCAATGAGCAGTTCTTC
18,.,TRBJ2-7,TRBD2,TRBV5-8,CASSQIPGLAGGPYEQYF,TGTGCCAGCAGCCAGATTCCGGGACTAGCGGGGGGGCCCTACGAGCAGTACTTC
11,few,TRBJ2-3,.,TRBV25-1,CASTLTDTQYF,TGTGCCAGCACCCTCACAGATACGCAGTATTTT
15,.,TRBJ1-1,.,TRBV7-6,CASSPYSGENTEAFF,TGTGCCAGCAGCCCATACTCGGGGGAAAACACTGAAGCTTTCTTT
14,.,TRBJ2-1,TRBD2,TRBV5-4,CASMRAGDFNEQFF,TGTGCCAGCATGAGAGCGGGGGATTTCAATGAGCAGTTCTTC
16,.,TRBJ2-7,TRBD1,TRBV27,CASSLSWGGTGGEQYF,TGTGCCAGCAGTTTAAGTTGGGGCGGGACAGGAGGTGAGCAGTACTTC
12,.,TRBJ2-5,.,TRBV7-9,CASSLPTAPQYF,TGTGCCAGCAGCCTACCGACAGCCCCCCAGTACTTC
13,.,TRBJ2-5,.,TRBV30,CAWSVHRVETQYF,TGTGCCTGGAGTGTACACAGGGTGGAGACCCAGTACTTC
16,.,TRBJ2-4,.,TRBV19,CASSIEGRLAKNIQYF,TGTGCCAGTAGTATCGAGGGCCGCCTAGCCAAAAACATTCAGTACTTC
13,once,TRBJ1-2,TRBD1,TRBV29-1,CSMTMDRRPGYTF,TGCAGCATGACGATGGACAGGAGGCCCGGCTACACCTTC